Listed here are 11 T cell receptor beta chains from one sample, sequenced in a study of shared clonotypes between healthy human individuals. TCRdb keeps only in-frame clones here, not all; method: immunoSEQ multiplex PCR. The sample lists 550,000 to 850,000 clones, approximately 79% seen once, with 1.5% to 2% in the top ten. The sample taken for sequencing was memory CD4+ T cells sorted from blood. The subset denotes: CD45RA-negative fraction. Receptors originate from a woman in her 30s in good health.

The chain links TRBV7-9 to TRBJ1-2; 8 bases map to TRBD1. CDR1 SEHNR and CDR2 FQNEAQ come from the germline V gene (reference sequence). The J segment lost 8 bases and the V segment lost 5 bases, leaving 7 bases of the junction unmatched. The CDR3 length is 13 residues. CDR3 sequence (DNA): TGTGCCAGCAGCATCGACAGGGGACGGGGCTACACCTTC. It translates to CASSIDRGRGYTF.

A note on this clone: A far larger clone is off by one base, so a read error is likely. The chain employs TRBV14 and TRBJ2-1; no definite D call. In germline, CDR1 is SGHDN, CDR2 FVKESK. The CDR3 sequence is 13 residues long. Trimming removed 1 base from V and 4 bases from J, with 5 bases in between. The CDR3 here is CASSQAEYNEQFF. The CDR3 DNA sequence: TGTGCCAGCAGCCAAGCGGAGTACAATGAGCAGTTCTTC.

This rearrangement joins TRBV30 to TRBJ2-7; D gene uncertain. Trimming stripped 1 base from V and 1 base from J, with 5 bases between. This CDR3 is 12 amino acids long. Germline V CDR1 and CDR2: GTSNPN, SVGIG (reference sequence). CDR3 in amino acids: CAWSESSYEQYF. DNA for the CDR3: TGTGCCTGGAGTGAGTCTTCCTACGAGCAGTACTTC.

The DNA for the CDR3 is TGTGCCAGCAGCTTTGTGGCTTCTAGCTATCCTTACGAGCAGTACTTC. Encoded protein: CASSFVASSYPYEQYF. The V and J genes are TRBV7-2 and TRBJ2-7, with a possible D match to TRBD2 (5 bases). The CDR3 extends over 16 amino acids. V was cut by 3 bases and J by 4 bases, with 19 bases left in between. The V gene's germline CDR1 is SGHTA and CDR2 FQGNSA.

The chain couples TRBV7-3 to TRBJ2-1; 7 bases map to TRBD1. CDR3 length: 15 residues. V shed 5 bases, J shed 2 bases, and the junction held 6 bases outside the gene matches. Germline V gives CDR1 SGHTA, CDR2 FQGTGA. CDR3 in DNA: TGTGCCAGCAGCGCCTCCGGGACAGCCTACAATGAGCAGTTCTTC. Its translation is CASSASGTAYNEQFF.

The chain is built from TRBV29-1 and TRBJ2-1, with a weak D call TRBD2 (5 bases). The V end was cut by 3 bases, the J end by 5 bases, with 14 bases between. This CDR3 spans 14 amino acids. Germline V gives CDR1 SQVTM, CDR2 ANQGSEA. The CDR3 DNA reads TGCAGCGTTGATGAGCGGTCAGGCGACAATGAGCAGTTCTTC. This gives the protein CSVDERSGDNEQFF.

The chain has TRBV28 and TRBJ2-7, with TRBD1 identical over 8 bases. The V gene end was trimmed by 7 bases and the J gene end by 2 bases; junction bases not matched to a gene: 10. CDR3 length equals 15 residues. CDR1 is MDHEN, CDR2 SYDVKM, per germline. The CDR3 spells CASIGQGRKTYEQYF. For the CDR3, the DNA is TGTGCCAGCATCGGACAGGGTAGGAAGACCTACGAGCAGTACTTC.

The chain links TRBV5-1 to TRBJ2-3; possible D gene TRBD2, 5 bases. The CDR3 extends over 14 amino acids. Germline V gene sequence: CDR1 SGHRS, CDR2 YFSETQ. Trimming stripped 0 bases from V and 3 bases from J, with 8 bases between. The CDR3 DNA reads as TGCGCCAGCAGCTTGGAGGGCGGGACAGATACGCAGTATTTT. This sequence encodes CASSLEGGTDTQYF.

The J gene is TRBJ2-5, the V gene TRBV10-3; D not resolved. Germline values: CDR1 ENHRY, CDR2 SYGVKD. The ends were cut back, 2 bases at V and 4 bases at J, with 11 bases in the middle. The CDR3 length is 14 residues. CDR3 coding DNA: TGTGCCATCAGTGAGGTTACATGGGGAGAGACCCAGTACTTC. This codes for CAISEVTWGETQYF.

The CDR3 nucleotides read TGTGCCAGCAGTTTAAGAGGGGGAACGACTGAAGCTTTCTTT. Translating gives CASSLRGGTTEAFF. This chain links TRBV28 with TRBJ1-1; possible D gene TRBD1, 6 bases. Per the germline V gene, CDR1 is MDHEN and CDR2 is SYDVKM. With 2 bases removed from V and 5 bases from J, the gap between germline ends came to 12 bases. This CDR3 is 14 amino acids long.

Worth noting for this clone: This clone may be a read error of a much larger clone one base away. The V and J genes are TRBV7-9 and TRBJ2-1; tentatively, D is TRBD1 (6 bases). The ends were cut back, 2 bases at V and 0 bases at J, with 8 bases in the middle. Germline-derived CDR1 and CDR2 are SEHNR and FQNEAQ (reference sequence). This CDR3 is built from 15 residues. CDR3 amino acids: CASSLTGSSYNEQFF. The CDR3 nucleotides read TGTGCCAGCAGCTTAACAGGGAGCTCCTACAATGAGCAGTTCTTC.